This T cell receptor (beta chain) was observed in a study of blood T cells in healthy people across ages. Germline lookup yields CDR1 SGDLS and CDR2 YYNGEE. The V gene lost 0 bases and the J gene lost 4 bases, with 8 bases spanning the gap. The length of the CDR3 is 14 residues. Primers used in a second PCR of about 7 to 12 cycles were a sample-barcoded 5' primer and a J-beta primer mix. Each CDR3 protein is one row after TCRdb ran MiXCR on the 5' RACE reads. Of 1.5 million to 1.8 million distinct CDR3 sequences detected, roughly two fifths appear once; the ten largest clones hold less than 5%. This clonotype has a count of ten or more.

The chain employs TRBV9 and TRBJ1-5; D remains ambiguous. The sequence derives from a woman in her late teens or twenties in good health. The sequenced sample consisted of blood. In DNA form, the CDR3 reads TGTGCCAGCAGCGTAGGAGGAGGGAATCAGCCCCAGCATTTT. Translating gives CASSVGGGNQPQHF. Complete variable domain (other parts from reference TRBV9 and TRBJ1-5): DSGVTQTPKHLITATGQRVTLRCSPRSGDLSVYWYQQSLDQGLQFLIQYYNGEERAKGNILERFSAQQFPDLHSELNLSSLELGDSALYFCASSVGGGNQPQHFGDGTRLSIL.